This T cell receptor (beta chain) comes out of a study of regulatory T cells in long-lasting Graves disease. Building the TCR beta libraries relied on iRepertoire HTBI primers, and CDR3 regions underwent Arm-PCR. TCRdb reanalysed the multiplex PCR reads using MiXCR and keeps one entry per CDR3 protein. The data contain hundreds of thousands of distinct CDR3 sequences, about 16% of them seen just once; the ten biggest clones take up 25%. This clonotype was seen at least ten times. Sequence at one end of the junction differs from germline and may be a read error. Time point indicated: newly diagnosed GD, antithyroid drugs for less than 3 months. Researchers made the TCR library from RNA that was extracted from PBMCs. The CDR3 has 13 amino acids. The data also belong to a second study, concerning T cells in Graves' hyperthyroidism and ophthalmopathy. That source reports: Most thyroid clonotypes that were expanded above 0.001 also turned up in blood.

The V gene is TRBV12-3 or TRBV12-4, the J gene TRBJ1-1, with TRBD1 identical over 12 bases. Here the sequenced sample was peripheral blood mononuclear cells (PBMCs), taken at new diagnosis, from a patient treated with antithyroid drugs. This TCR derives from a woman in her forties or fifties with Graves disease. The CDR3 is CASSLATGTGGLF. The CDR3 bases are TGTGCCAGCAGCCTGGCCACCGGGACAGGGGGCCTCTTT.